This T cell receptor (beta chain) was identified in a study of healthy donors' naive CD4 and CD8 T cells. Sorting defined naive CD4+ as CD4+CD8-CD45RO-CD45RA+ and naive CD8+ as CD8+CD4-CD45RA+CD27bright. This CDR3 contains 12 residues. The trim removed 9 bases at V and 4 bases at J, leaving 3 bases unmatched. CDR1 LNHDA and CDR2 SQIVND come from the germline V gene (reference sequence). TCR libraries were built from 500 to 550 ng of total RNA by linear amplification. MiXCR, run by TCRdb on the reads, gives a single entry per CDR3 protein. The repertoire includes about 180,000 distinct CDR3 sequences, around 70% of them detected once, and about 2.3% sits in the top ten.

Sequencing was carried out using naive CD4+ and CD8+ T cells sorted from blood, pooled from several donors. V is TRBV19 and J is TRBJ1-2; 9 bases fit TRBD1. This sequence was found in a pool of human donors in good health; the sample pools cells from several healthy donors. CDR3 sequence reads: CASGQGTYGYTF. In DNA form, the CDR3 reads TGTGCCAGCGGACAGGGGACCTATGGCTACACCTTC.